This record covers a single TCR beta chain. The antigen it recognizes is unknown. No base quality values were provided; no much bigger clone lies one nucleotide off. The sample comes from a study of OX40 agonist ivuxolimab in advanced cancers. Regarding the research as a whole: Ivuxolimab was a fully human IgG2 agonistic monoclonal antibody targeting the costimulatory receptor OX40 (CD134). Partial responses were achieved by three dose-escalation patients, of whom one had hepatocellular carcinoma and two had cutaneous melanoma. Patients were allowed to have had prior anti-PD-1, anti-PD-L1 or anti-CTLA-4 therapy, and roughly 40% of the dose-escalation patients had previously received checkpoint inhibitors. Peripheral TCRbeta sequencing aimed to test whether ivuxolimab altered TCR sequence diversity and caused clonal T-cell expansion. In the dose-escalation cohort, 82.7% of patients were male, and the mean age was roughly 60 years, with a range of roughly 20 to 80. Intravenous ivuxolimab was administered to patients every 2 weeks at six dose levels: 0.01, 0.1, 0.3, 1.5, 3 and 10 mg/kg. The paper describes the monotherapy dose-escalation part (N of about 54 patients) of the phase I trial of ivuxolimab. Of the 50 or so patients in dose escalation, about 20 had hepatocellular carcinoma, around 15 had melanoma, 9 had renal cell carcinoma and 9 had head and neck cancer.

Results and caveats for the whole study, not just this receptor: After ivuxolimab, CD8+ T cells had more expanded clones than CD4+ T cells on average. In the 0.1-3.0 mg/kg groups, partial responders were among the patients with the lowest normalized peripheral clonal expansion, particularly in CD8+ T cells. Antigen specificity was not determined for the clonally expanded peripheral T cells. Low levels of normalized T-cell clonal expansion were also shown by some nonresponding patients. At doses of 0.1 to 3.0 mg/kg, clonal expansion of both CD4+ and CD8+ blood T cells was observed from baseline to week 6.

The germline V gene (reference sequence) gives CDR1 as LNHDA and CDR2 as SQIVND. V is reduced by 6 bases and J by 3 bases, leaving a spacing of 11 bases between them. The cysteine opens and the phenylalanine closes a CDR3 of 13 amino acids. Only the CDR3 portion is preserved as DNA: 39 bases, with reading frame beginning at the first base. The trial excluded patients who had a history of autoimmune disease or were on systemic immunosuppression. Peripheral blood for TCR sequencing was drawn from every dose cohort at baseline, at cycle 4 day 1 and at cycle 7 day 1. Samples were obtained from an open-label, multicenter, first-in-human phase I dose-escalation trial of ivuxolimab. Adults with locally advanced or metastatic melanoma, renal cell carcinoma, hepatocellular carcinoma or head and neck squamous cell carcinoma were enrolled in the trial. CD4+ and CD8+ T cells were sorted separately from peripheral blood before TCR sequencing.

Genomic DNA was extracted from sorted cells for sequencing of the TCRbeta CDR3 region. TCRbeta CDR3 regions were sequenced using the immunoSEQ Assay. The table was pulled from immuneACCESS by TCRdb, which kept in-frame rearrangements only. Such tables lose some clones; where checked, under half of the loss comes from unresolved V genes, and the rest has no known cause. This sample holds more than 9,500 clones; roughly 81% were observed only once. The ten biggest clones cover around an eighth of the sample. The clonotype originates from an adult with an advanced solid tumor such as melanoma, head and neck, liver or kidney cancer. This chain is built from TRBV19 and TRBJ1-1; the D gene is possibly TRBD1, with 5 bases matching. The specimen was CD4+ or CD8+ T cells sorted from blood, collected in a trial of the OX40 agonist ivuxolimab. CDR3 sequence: CASRDSGDTEAFF. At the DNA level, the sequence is TGTGCCAGTAGAGACAGCGGGGACACTGAAGCTTTCTTT.